The 15 T cell receptor beta chains in this list originate from one sample, sequenced in a study of blood T cell repertoires in COVID-19. Libraries were prepared by immunoSEQ multiplex PCR; TCRdb keeps only in-frame clonotypes and omits some of them. The sample has 120,000 to 150,000 clones, approximately 86% seen once. Specimen: peripheral blood. The receptors were gathered from a woman aged 55 to 70 with acute or convalescent COVID-19.

The rearrangement links TRBV29-1 to TRBJ1-1, with 7 bases identical to TRBD1. Unmatched junction bases numbered 4, after V lost 4 bases and J lost 2 bases. The germline gives CDR1 SQVTM, CDR2 ANQGSEA. The CDR3 loop spans 13 amino acids. The CDR3 nucleotides read TGCAGCGTTGCGGGGACAGACAACACTGAAGCTTTCTTT. Protein product: CSVAGTDNTEAFF.

This rearrangement joins TRBV18 to TRBJ1-1, with D possibly matching TRBD1 (6 bases). The CDR3 has 14 residues. Germline loops: CDR1 KGHSH, CDR2 LQKENI. V lost 3 bases, J lost 1 base, and 9 bases lay in between. The DNA of the CDR3 is TGTGCCAGCTCACCTAGACAGGAGAACACTGAAGCTTTCTTT. It codes for CASSPRQENTEAFF.

The chain recombines TRBV14 with TRBJ2-5, with 7 bases lining up with TRBD2. With V trimmed by 4 bases and J by 5 bases, 7 bases remained unmatched. CDR3 size: 14 residues. Per the germline V gene, CDR1 is SGHDN and CDR2 is FVKESK. CDR3 sequence reads: CASSRDYIMETQYF. CDR3 DNA: TGTGCCAGCAGCCGGGACTACATAATGGAGACCCAGTACTTC.

This clone was observed a single time. The CDR3 DNA reads TGTGCCAGCAGCTTCCATCGGACAGGCGGCGGGAAGACCCAGTACTTC. Amino acid sequence: CASSFHRTGGGKTQYF. This chain connects TRBV5-4 to TRBJ2-5, with a possible D match to TRBD1 (7 bases). Germline-derived CDR1 and CDR2 are SGHNT and YYREEE (reference sequence). The CDR3 consists of 16 residues. V was cut by 2 bases and J by 6 bases, with 20 bases left in between.

The genes are TRBV12-3 or TRBV12-4 and TRBJ2-5, with D hard to call. CDR3 length: 12 residues. V gave up 5 bases and J gave up 5 bases, with 9 bases separating them. The CDR3 DNA reads TGTGCCAGCAGTGCAGCTAGGGAGACCCAGTACTTC. Protein: CASSAARETQYF.

CDR3 protein: CASSSTGMSGNTIYF. CDR3 nucleotide sequence: TGTGCCAGCAGCTCGACAGGGATGTCTGGAAACACCATATATTTT. The J gene is TRBJ1-3, the V gene TRBV7-9; 7 bases align to TRBD1. CDR3 length equals 15 residues. The germline V gene has CDR1 SEHNR and CDR2 FQNEAQ (reference sequence). After removal of 4 bases from V and 1 base from J, the junction contained 4 bases not matched to a gene.

J is TRBJ2-5 and V is TRBV3-1 (or the pseudogene TRBV3-2); the D gene is possibly TRBD2 (5 bases). The CDR3 length is 15 residues. The V gene's germline CDR1 is LGHDT and CDR2 YNNKEL (reference sequence). V lost 8 bases and J lost 3, with 19 bases in between. The CDR3 nucleotides are TGTGCCAGCCGCGAAACCGGGAACTATAAAGAGACCCAGTACTTC. Translation: CASRETGNYKETQYF.

The rearrangement joins TRBV27 to TRBJ1-6; no definite D call. The CDR3 length is 16 residues. Trimming pared 3 bases from V and 0 bases from J, leaving 9 bases between. The germline CDR1 and CDR2 sequences are MNHEY and SMNVEV (reference sequence). The CDR3 bases are TGTGCCAGCAGTTTCGGGGTCGACTCCTATAATTCACCCCTCCACTTT. Amino acid sequence: CASSFGVDSYNSPLHF.

This chain joins TRBV27 and TRBJ2-7; 7 bases line up with TRBD2. This CDR3 has 12 residues. The germline CDR1 and CDR2 sequences are MNHEY and SMNVEV (reference sequence). V lost 4 bases and J lost 7; bases outside the gene matches: 4. The CDR3: CASSSVGGEQYF. The CDR3 DNA reads TGTGCCAGCAGTTCGGTGGGAGGGGAGCAGTACTTC.

The chain joins TRBV18 to TRBJ1-2; 8 bases match TRBD1. The CDR3 is 14 residues long. The J segment lost 7 bases and the V segment lost 5 bases, leaving 9 bases of the junction unmatched. The germline gives CDR1 KGHSH, CDR2 LQKENI. The CDR3 sequence: CASSSSQGAAGYTF. CDR3 sequence (DNA): TGTGCCAGCTCATCCTCTCAGGGGGCTGCTGGCTACACCTTC.

The rearrangement links TRBV3-1 (or the pseudogene TRBV3-2) to TRBJ1-2; maybe TRBD1 (5 bases). The CDR3 consists of 14 residues. Germline V gives CDR1 LGHDT, CDR2 YNNKEL (reference sequence). The V gene lost 1 base and the J gene lost 3 bases, with 9 bases spanning the gap. The CDR3 DNA sequence: TGTGCCAGCAGCCAAGCCGCCAGGGACTATGGCTACACCTTC. Its protein product is CASSQAARDYGYTF.

V is TRBV7-6 and J is TRBJ2-1, with D perhaps matching TRBD2 (5 bases). The germline gives CDR1 SGHVS, CDR2 FNYEAQ. CDR3 length equals 18 residues. The ends were cut back, 6 bases at V and 0 bases at J, with 21 bases in the middle. The CDR3 loop reads CASSLPERGTSSYNEQFF. The CDR3, as DNA: TGTGCCAGCAGTTTGCCGGAACGGGGAACTAGCTCCTACAATGAGCAGTTCTTC.

The chain links TRBV5-1 to TRBJ2-4; TRBD2 matches 7 bases. Germline assignment: CDR1 SGHRS and CDR2 YFSETQ. The CDR3 loop spans 14 amino acids. V dropped 4 bases and J dropped 8; count of bases not matched to a gene: 9. CDR3 coding DNA: TGCGCCAGCAGCCCCGGCCTCCGGGGGGACATTCAGTACTTC. Its protein product is CASSPGLRGDIQYF.

In its sample, this clone was seen once. The V gene is TRBV7-2, the J gene TRBJ2-7; D perhaps matches TRBD1 (5 bases). V lost 0 bases, J lost 3 bases, and 6 bases lay in between. The CDR3 is made up of 13 amino acids. CDR1 and CDR2 (germline): SGHTA, FQGNSA. DNA for the CDR3: TGTGCCAGCAGCTTAGCGGGGCTCTACGAGCAGTACTTC. Its translation: CASSLAGLYEQYF.

The V gene is TRBV7-3, the J gene TRBJ1-1; 8 nucleotides align to TRBD1. Germline V gene sequence: CDR1 SGHTA, CDR2 FQGTGA. Germline trimming cut 3 bases from V and 4 bases from J; bases unmatched to any gene: 7. The CDR3 is 15 residues long. The CDR3 DNA sequence: TGTGCCAGCAGCTTTGACAGGGGAGGCGGCACTGAAGCTTTCTTT. Translating it yields CASSFDRGGGTEAFF.